The 5 T cell receptor beta chains in this list originate from one sample, sequenced in a study of cytomegalovirus exposure and HLA in healthy donors. PCR primers comprised 60 Vbeta and 13 Jbeta primers. Method: immunoSEQ multiplex PCR; TCRdb's copy keeps in-frame clones and lacks some. The sample holds about 110,000 clones, roughly 76% seen once. What was sequenced was PBMCs. Source of these receptors: a woman in her forties or fifties in good health and CMV-seropositive.

The J gene is TRBJ2-7, the V gene TRBV5-5, with D perhaps matching TRBD2 (6 bases). The length of the CDR3 is 14 residues. Trimming stripped 0 bases from V and 0 bases from J, with 7 bases between. CDR1 is SGHKS, CDR2 YYEKEE, per germline (reference sequence). CDR3 nucleotides: TGTGCCAGCAGCTTGGGGACTACCTCCTACGAGCAGTACTTC. Amino acids: CASSLGTTSYEQYF.

This chain uses TRBV2 with TRBJ2-7; D not resolved. Germline V gene lookup returns CDR1 SNHLY and CDR2 FYNNEI. V lost 8 bases and J lost 0, with 11 bases in between. This CDR3 spans 13 amino acids. The CDR3 DNA is TGTGCCAGCGGTATATTGAGCTCCTACGAGCAGTACTTC. Translation: CASGILSSYEQYF.

This rearrangement joins TRBV18 to TRBJ1-1, with 9 nucleotides matching TRBD1. CDR1 KGHSH and CDR2 LQKENI come from the germline V gene. The trim removed 2 bases at V and 4 bases at J, leaving 8 bases unmatched. The CDR3 consists of 16 residues. The CDR3 loop is CASSPIQGAGVTEAFF. In DNA form, the CDR3 reads TGTGCCAGCTCACCAATACAGGGGGCGGGTGTCACTGAAGCTTTCTTT.

The chain uses TRBV10-3 and TRBJ2-5, with D tentatively TRBD2 (5 bases). Trimming took 10 bases from V and 14 from J, leaving 23 bases between them. CDR1 is ENHRY and CDR2 is SYGVKD in the germline V gene. CDR3 length equals 12 residues. DNA of the CDR3: TGTGCCAGTCAAGGCGGGCAAGAGACCCGATACTTC. Translated, it gives CASQGGQETRYF.

This clone was observed once. V and J are TRBV27 and TRBJ1-2; D is unresolved. The germline V gene encodes CDR1 MNHEY and CDR2 SMNVEV (reference sequence). The CDR3 runs to 13 residues. The V end was cut by 2 bases, the J end by 7 bases, with 11 bases between. CDR3 region: CASSLRGNAGYTF. The CDR3 nucleotides are TGTGCCAGCAGTTTAAGAGGGAATGCTGGCTACACCTTC.